Given below is one TCR beta chain in context. Which antigen it targets is not known. The sample holds no much larger clone one base away, and base qualities are not on file. The data belong to a study of blood T cell repertoires in COVID-19 (dated by TCRdb to about 2020). Looking at the study overall: Collaborator samples came from the United States, Italy and Spain and covered acute and convalescent phases of COVID-19. A de-identified subject ID, COVID-19 status, age in years and sex were almost always included in the sample metadata. Samples came from the ongoing ImmuneRACE study (first 160 participants) plus 1,254 subjects from 6 global collaborators. A freely available public database, intended as a resource for researchers studying the immune response to SARS-CoV-2, is where the repertoires were released. Deeply sampled blood TCRbeta repertoires from subjects exposed to, actively infected with, or recovered from COVID-19 were included in the dataset. Where HLA class I and class II types were available, the types were taken from metadata supplied by the sample provider, not from assay-based typing. The material from the prospective study consisted of cDNA or gDNA derived from T cells, B-cell-depleted T cells, or PBMCs. The paper's findings and limits, for the study overall: The quantity of clinical and demographic metadata differed by source and by participant and was supplied without curation.

Each collaborating institution followed its own protocols to collect whole blood in K2EDTA tubes. Collaborator samples were shipped for TCRbeta analysis as frozen whole blood, isolated PBMCs, or DNA extracted from either sample type. The immunoSEQ Assay, a bias-controlled multiplex PCR, was used to amplify TCRbeta CDR3 regions from genomic DNA. Processing in the source paper ran as follows. Nucleated cell counts per sample were estimated from amplification of reference gene primers within the assay. Sequence reads were collapsed and filtered to measure the absolute abundance of every unique TCRbeta CDR3 rearrangement. For each sample, productive Simpson clonality was calculated as the square root of Simpson's diversity index over productive rearrangements. The clones in this table, taken by TCRdb from immuneACCESS, are in-frame only. Not every clone is retained; where verified, under half of the shortfall comes from an unresolved V gene, and the cause of the rest is unknown. The D gene and trimming were derived from the DNA, and the V and J assignments and clone size from that table. This sample gives under 500,000 clones in total; around 88% of them show up just once. Roughly 4.3% of the sample comes from the top ten.

V loses 5 bases at its end and J loses 4 bases; junction bases beyond the gene matches: 6. From the cysteine through the phenylalanine, the CDR3 covers 14 amino acids. Just CDR3 DNA is preserved here, 42 bases in frame from base 1. From a lookup of the germline V gene, CDR1 and CDR2 are LGHNT and FRNRAP. The origin of this receptor is a woman in her thirties with acute or convalescent COVID-19. Sequencing was performed on peripheral blood. The V and J segments used are TRBV12-5 and TRBJ2-7; TRBD1 matches 9 bases in the middle. The DNA sequence follows: TGTGCTAGTGGTCCCGGGACAGGGTATTACGAGCAGTACTTC. This sequence encodes CASGPGTGYYEQYF.